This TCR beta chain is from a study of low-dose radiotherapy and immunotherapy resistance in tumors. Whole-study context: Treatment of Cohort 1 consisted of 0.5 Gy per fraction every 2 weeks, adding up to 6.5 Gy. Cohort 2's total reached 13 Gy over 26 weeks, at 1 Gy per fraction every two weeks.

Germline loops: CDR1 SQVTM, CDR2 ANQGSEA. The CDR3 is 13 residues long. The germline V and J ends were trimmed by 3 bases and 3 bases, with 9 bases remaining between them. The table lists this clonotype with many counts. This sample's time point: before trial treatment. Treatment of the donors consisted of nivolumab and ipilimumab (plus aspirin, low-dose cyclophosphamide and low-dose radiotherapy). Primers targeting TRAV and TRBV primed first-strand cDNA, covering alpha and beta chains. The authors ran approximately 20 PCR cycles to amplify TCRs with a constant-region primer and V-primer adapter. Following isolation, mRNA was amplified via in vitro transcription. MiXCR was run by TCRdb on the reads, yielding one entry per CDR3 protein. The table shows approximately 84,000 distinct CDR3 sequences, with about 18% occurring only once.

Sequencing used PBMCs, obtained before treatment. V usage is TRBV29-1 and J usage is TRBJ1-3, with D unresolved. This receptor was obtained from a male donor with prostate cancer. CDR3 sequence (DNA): TGCAGCGTTGACGAAGGGAATGGAAACACCATATATTTT. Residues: CSVDEGNGNTIYF.